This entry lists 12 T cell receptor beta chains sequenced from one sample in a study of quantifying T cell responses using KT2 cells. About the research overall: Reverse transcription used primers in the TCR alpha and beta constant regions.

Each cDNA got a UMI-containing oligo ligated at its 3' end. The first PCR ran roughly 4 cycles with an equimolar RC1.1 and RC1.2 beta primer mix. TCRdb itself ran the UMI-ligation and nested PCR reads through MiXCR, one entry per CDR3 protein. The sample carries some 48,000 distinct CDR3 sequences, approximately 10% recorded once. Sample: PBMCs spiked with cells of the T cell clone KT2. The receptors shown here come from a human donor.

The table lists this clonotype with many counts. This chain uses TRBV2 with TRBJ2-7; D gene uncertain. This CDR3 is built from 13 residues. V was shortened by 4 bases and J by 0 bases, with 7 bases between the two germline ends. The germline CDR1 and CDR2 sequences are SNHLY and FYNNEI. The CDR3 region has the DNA TGTGCCAGCAGTGTGTTAAGCTCCTACGAGCAGTACTTC. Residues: CASSVLSSYEQYF.

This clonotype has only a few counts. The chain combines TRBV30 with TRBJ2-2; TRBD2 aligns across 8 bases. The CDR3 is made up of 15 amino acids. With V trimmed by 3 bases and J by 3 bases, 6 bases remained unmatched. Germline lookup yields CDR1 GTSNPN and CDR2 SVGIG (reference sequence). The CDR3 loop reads CAWRDGSGDTGELFF. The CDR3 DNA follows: TGTGCCTGGAGAGACGGTAGCGGGGACACCGGGGAGCTGTTTTTT.

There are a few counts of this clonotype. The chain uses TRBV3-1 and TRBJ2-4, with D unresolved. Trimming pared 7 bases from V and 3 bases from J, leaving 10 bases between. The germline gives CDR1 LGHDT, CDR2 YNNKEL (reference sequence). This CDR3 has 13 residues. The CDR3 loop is CASTHRGKNIQYF. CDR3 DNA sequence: TGTGCCAGCACCCACCGCGGCAAAAACATTCAGTACTTC. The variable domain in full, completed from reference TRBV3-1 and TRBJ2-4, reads DTAVSQTPKYLVTQMGNDKSIKCEQNLGHDTMYWYKQDSKKFLKIMFSYNNKELIINETVPNRFSPKSPDKAHLNLHINSLELGDSAVYFCASTHRGKNIQYFGAGTRLSVL.

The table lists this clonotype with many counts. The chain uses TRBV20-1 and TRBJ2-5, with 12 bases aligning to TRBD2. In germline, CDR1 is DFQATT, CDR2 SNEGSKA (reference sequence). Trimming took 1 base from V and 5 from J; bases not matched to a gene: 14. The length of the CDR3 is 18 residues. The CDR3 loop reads CSARAPPSLAGGQETQYF. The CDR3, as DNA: TGCAGTGCTAGAGCCCCTCCGAGCCTAGCGGGGGGGCAGGAGACCCAGTACTTC.

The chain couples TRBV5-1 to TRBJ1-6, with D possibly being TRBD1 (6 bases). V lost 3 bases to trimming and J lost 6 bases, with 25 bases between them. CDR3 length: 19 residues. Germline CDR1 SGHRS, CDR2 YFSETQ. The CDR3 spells CASSSKSQTYGQRNSPLHF. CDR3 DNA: TGCGCCAGCAGCTCCAAATCCCAGACTTACGGACAGCGTAATTCACCCCTCCACTTT.

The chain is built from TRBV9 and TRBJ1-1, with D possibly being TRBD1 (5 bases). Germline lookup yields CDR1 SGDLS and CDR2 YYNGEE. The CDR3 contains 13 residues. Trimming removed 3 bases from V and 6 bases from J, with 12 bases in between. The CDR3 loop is CASSAGHYAEAFF. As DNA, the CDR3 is TGTGCCAGCAGCGCCGGACACTACGCTGAAGCTTTCTTT.

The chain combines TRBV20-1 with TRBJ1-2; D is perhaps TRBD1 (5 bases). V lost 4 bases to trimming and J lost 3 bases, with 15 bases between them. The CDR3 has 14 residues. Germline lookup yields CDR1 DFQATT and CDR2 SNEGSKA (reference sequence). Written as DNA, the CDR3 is TGCAGTGCTAAGGGTTGGGGGGTTTACTATGGCTACACCTTC. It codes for CSAKGWGVYYGYTF.

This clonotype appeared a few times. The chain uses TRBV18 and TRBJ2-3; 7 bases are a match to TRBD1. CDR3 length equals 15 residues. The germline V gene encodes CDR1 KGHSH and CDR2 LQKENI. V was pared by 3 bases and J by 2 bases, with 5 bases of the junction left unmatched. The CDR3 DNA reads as TGTGCCAGCTCACCCCGACAGGGATTCACAGATACGCAGTATTTT. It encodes CASSPRQGFTDTQYF.

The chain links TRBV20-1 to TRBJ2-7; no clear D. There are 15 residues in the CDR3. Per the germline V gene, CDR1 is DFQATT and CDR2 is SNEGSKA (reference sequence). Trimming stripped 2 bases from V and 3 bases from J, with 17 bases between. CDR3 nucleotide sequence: TGCAGTGCTAGACCCCCCTCGGCGGCACGCTACGAGCAGTACTTC. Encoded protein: CSARPPSAARYEQYF.

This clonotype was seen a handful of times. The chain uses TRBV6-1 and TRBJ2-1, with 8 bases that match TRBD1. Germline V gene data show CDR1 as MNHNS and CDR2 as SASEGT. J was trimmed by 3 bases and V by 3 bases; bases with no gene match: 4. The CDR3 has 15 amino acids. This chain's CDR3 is CASSDSTGGYNEQFF. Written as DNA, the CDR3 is TGTGCCAGCAGTGATAGTACAGGGGGCTACAATGAGCAGTTCTTC.

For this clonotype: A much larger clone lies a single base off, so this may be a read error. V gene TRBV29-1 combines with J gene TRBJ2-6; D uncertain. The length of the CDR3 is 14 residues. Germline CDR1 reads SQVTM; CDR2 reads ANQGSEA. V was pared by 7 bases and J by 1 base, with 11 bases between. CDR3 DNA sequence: TGCAGCGGGATGGAATCATCTGGGGCCAACGTCCTGACTTTC. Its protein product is CSGMESSGANVLTF.

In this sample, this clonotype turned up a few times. The CDR3 spells CSAIGDSVYNEQFF. For the CDR3, the DNA is TGCAGTGCCATTGGGGACAGCGTATACAATGAGCAGTTCTTC. The chain combines TRBV20-1 with TRBJ2-1; 7 nucleotides agree with TRBD1. CDR1 and CDR2 from the germline V gene are DFQATT and SNEGSKA (reference sequence). This CDR3 region has 14 residues. V was clipped by 6 bases and J by 4 bases; unmatched bases: 9.